This paragraph reports one T cell receptor beta chain. This entry is derived from a study of T cell changes during pregnancy in multiple sclerosis. Clones were read by immunoSEQ multiplex PCR, and TCRdb kept only the in-frame ones, dropping some. This table holds approximately 89,000 clones, 94% found once. The sequence came from a female donor in good health, enrolled as a control in a pregnancy study. The material sequenced was peripheral blood, taken after pregnancy.

DNA for the CDR3: TGTGCCAGCAGCCGTCAGGGCCAAGAGACCCAGTACTTC. Translated, it gives CASSRQGQETQYF. This chain connects TRBV7-9 to TRBJ2-5; TRBD1 is a possible D gene (5 bases). The CDR3 sequence is 13 residues long. Trimming took off 5 bases at V and 1 base at J, with 8 bases between the two ends. The V gene's germline CDR1 is SEHNR and CDR2 FQNEAQ (reference sequence). The entire variable domain, with the rest obtained from reference TRBV7-9 and TRBJ2-5, is as follows: DTGVSQNPRHKITKRGQNVTFRCDPISEHNRLYWYRQTLGQGPEFLTYFQNEAQLEKSRLLSDRFSAERPKGSFSTLEIQRTEQGDSAMYLCASSRQGQETQYFGPGTRLLVL.